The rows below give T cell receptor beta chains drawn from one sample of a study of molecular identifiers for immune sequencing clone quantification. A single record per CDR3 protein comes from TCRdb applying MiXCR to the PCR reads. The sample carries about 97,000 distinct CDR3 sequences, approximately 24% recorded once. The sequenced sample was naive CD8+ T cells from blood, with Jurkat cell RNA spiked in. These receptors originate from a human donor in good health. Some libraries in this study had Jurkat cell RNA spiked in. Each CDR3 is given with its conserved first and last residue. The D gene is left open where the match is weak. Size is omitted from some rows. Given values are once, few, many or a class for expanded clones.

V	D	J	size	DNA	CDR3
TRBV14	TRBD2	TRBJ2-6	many	TGTGCCAGCAGCCCTACGGGGGGCTCTGGGGCCAACGTCCTGACTTTC	CASSPTGGSGANVLTF
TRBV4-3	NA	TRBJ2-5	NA	TGCGCCAGCAGCCGCAAGCCAGGGCCGGAGCCCCAGTCCTTC	CASSRKPGPEPQSF
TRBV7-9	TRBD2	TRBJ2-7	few	TGTGCCAGCAGCTTACCTAGCGGGGATCTTTACGAGCAGTACTTC	CASSLPSGDLYEQYF
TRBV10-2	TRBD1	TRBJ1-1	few	TGCGCCAGCAGTGAACAGGACAGGGGGTACACTGAAGCTTTCTTT	CASSEQDRGYTEAFF
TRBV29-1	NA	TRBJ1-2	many	TGCAGCGCTCTGGAGCCTGGTCTAGGGGGCTACACCTTC	CSALEPGLGGYTF
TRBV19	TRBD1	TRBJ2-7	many	TGTGCCAGTAGTATAACAGGGGGCTCCTACGAGCAGTACTTC	CASSITGGSYEQYF
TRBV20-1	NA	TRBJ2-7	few	TGCAGTGCTAGACTAGCTGACGCCTACGAGCAGTACTTC	CSARLADAYEQYF
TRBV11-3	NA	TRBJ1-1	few	TGTGCCAGCAGCTTGGGGGACATTGAAGCTTTCTTT	CASSLGDIEAFF
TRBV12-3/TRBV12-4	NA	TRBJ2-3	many	TGTGCCAGCACCGGCACAGATACGCAGTATTTT	CASTGTDTQYF
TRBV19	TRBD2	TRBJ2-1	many	TGTGCCAGTACTCCCTGGGGGACCGGGACTAGCTTAGTTGAGCAGTTCTTC	CASTPWGTGTSLVEQFF
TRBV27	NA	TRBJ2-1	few	TGTGCCAGCAGAGAGTACAATGAGCAGTTCTTC	CASREYNEQFF
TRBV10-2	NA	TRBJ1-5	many	TGCGCCAGCAGTGACCGACAGTATGGCCATGTCCAGCCCCAGCATTTT	CASSDRQYGHVQPQHF
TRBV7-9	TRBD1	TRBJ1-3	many	TGTGCCAGCAGCTCCCAGGGGGCAGGGGACACCATATATTTT	CASSSQGAGDTIYF
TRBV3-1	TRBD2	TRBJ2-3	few	TGTGCCAGCAGCCAGACTAGCGGGAGGACAGATACGCAGTATTTT	CASSQTSGRTDTQYF
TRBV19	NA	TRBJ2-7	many	TGTGCCAGTAGTCCGACGACAGGCGCCTACGAGCAGTACTTC	CASSPTTGAYEQYF
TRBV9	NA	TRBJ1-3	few	TGTGCCAGCAGCGTAGAATGGGGGGCCGGGTCTGGAAACACCATATATTTT	CASSVEWGAGSGNTIYF
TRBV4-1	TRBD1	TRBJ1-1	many	TGCGCCAGCAGCCAAGATCGCCAGGGGGCAGAAGCTTTCTTT	CASSQDRQGAEAFF
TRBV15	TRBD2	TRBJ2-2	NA	TGTGCCACCAGCACCGCCGAACTAGCGGGAGGAACCGGGGAGCTGTTTTTT	CATSTAELAGGTGELFF
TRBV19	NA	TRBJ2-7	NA	TGTGCCAGTAGTTGGACGGGGTTTTACGAGCAGTACTTC	CASSWTGFYEQYF
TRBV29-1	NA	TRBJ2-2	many	TGCAGCGTTGAAGTACTCAACACCGGGGAGCTGTTTTTT	CSVEVLNTGELFF
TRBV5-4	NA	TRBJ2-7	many	TGTGCCAGCAAGCTTGGGCAGGGCAACTACGAGCAGTACTTC	CASKLGQGNYEQYF
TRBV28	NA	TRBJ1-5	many	TGTGCCAGCAGTTCAACCGGTTATAGCAATCAGCCCCAGCATTTT	CASSSTGYSNQPQHF